These 32 T cell receptor beta chains were sequenced from one sample in a study of blood T cell repertoires in COVID-19. Method: immunoSEQ multiplex PCR; TCRdb's copy keeps in-frame clones and lacks some. The sample has over 250,000 clones, around 85% seen once; the top ten hold over 1.3%. Sequencing used peripheral blood. The receptor set was obtained from a human donor with COVID-19, enrolled during active disease. The donor label of this sample is uncertain.

The chain links TRBV6-2 or TRBV6-3 to TRBJ2-7; the match to TRBD2 covers 7 bases. The CDR3 sequence is 16 residues long. The germline V gene has CDR1 MNHEY and CDR2 SVGEGT. V gave up 1 base and J gave up 4 bases; unmatched junction bases: 10. The CDR3 coding sequence is TGTGCCAGCAGTTACTACCTAGCGGAGGGTTCTTACGAGCAGTACTTC. Translated: CASSYYLAEGSYEQYF.

The chain couples TRBV5-1 to TRBJ2-6, with D maybe TRBD1 (6 bases). Germline V gene sequence: CDR1 SGHRS, CDR2 YFSETQ. V gave up 0 bases and J gave up 0 bases, with 10 bases separating them. CDR3 length: 17 residues. CDR3 in amino acids: CASSLAGTNSGANVLTF. The CDR3 nucleotides read TGCGCCAGCAGCTTGGCCGGGACAAACTCTGGGGCCAACGTCCTGACTTTC.

The rearrangement uses TRBV6-1 and TRBJ1-1; D might be TRBD1 (5 bases). This CDR3 spans 12 amino acids. The germline V gene has CDR1 MNHNS and CDR2 SASEGT. Trimming cost V 2 bases and J 11 bases, with 12 bases left between them. The CDR3 DNA reads as TGTGCCAGCAGTGAACAGGGAGGCCAGGCTTTCTTT. It encodes CASSEQGGQAFF.

The chain links TRBV5-4 to TRBJ1-1; TRBD1 matches at 11 bases. The CDR3 consists of 15 residues. The J segment lost 7 bases and the V segment lost 4 bases, leaving 9 bases of the junction unmatched. Looked up from germline, CDR1 is SGHNT and CDR2 is YYREEE (reference sequence). CDR3 sequence (DNA): TGTGCCAGCAGCGGGATGGGACAGGGGGTCGGTGAAGCTTTCTTT. It translates to CASSGMGQGVGEAFF.

J is TRBJ1-5 and V is TRBV2, with no clear D. CDR1 and CDR2 (germline): SNHLY, FYNNEI. This CDR3 is built from 13 residues. The ends were cut back, 7 bases at V and 10 bases at J, with 17 bases in the middle. The CDR3 is CASNEGSTIPQHF. The CDR3 DNA reads as TGTGCCAGCAATGAGGGTTCTACTATACCCCAGCATTTT.

The chain employs TRBV30 and TRBJ2-7; 8 bases fit TRBD2. This CDR3 is 15 amino acids long. CDR1 GTSNPN and CDR2 SVGIG come from the germline V gene (reference sequence). The junction had 13 bases not matched to a gene; V was cut back by 5 bases and J by 4 bases. DNA for the CDR3: TGTGCCTGGGGCCTAACCGGGACTAGTCGGTACGAGCAGTACTTC. It translates to CAWGLTGTSRYEQYF.

The V call is TRBV11-1, the J call TRBJ2-3; D is possibly TRBD2 (6 bases). The CDR3 spans 12 residues. The germline V and J ends were trimmed by 8 bases and 4 bases, with 10 bases remaining between them. CDR1 SGHAT and CDR2 FQDESV come from the germline V gene (reference sequence). CDR3 sequence reads: CASRRAADTQYF. The CDR3 DNA reads as TGTGCCAGCCGGAGGGCAGCAGATACGCAGTATTTT.

This clone was counted a single time. CDR3 nucleotides: TGTGCCAGCAGCACTAGCTCGAGCTATGGAAACACCATATATTTT. This encodes CASSTSSSYGNTIYF. The rearrangement joins TRBV9 to TRBJ1-3; D call uncertain. Germline V gene lookup returns CDR1 SGDLS and CDR2 YYNGEE. CDR3 length equals 15 residues. Trimming pared 4 bases from V and 3 bases from J, leaving 14 bases between.

CDR3 in amino acids: CASSRSGRDAYEQYF. The CDR3 coding sequence is TGTGCCAGCAGCAGAAGCGGGAGGGACGCCTACGAGCAGTACTTC. The chain recombines TRBV28 with TRBJ2-7; 10 bases match TRBD2. CDR1 is MDHEN, CDR2 SYDVKM, per germline. With 6 bases clipped from V and 2 bases from J, the junction kept 7 bases outside the gene matches. CDR3 length: 15 residues. Filled out from reference TRBV28 and TRBJ2-7, the complete variable domain reads DVKVTQSSRYLVKRTGEKVFLECVQDMDHENMFWYRQDPGLGLRLIYFSYDVKMKEKGDIPEGYSVSREKKERFSLILESASTNQTSMYLCASSRSGRDAYEQYFGPGTRLTVT.

This chain links TRBV7-8 with TRBJ1-3; 7 nucleotides match TRBD1. The length of the CDR3 is 19 residues. Trimming removed 4 bases from V and 4 bases from J; junction bases left unmatched: 19. Germline V lookup: CDR1 SGHVS, CDR2 FQNEAQ. The CDR3 protein is CASSSYQTGALPWGNTIYF. The DNA of the CDR3 is TGTGCCAGCAGCTCCTACCAAACAGGGGCCCTACCTTGGGGAAACACCATATATTTT.

As regards this clone: Compared with germline, one end of the junction differs, possibly owing to a read error. This rearrangement joins TRBV7-7 to TRBJ2-5, with D tentatively TRBD1 (5 bases). Germline lookup yields CDR1 SSHAT and CDR2 FNYEAQ (reference sequence). The CDR3 has 13 residues. CDR3 in DNA: TGTGCTAGCAGCCGACAGTACCAAGAGACCCAGTACTTC. Translation: CASSRQYQETQYF.

V usage is TRBV9 and J usage is TRBJ2-7, with D possibly matching TRBD2 (6 bases). CDR1 and CDR2 (germline): SGDLS, YYNGEE. The germline V and J ends were trimmed by 3 bases and 6 bases, with 13 bases remaining between them. The length of the CDR3 is 13 residues. CDR3 loop: CASSAGSSGEQYF. CDR3 nucleotides: TGTGCCAGCAGCGCCGGGAGTTCGGGCGAGCAGTACTTC.

For this clone: Mismatch with germline at one junction end may stem from a read error. This chain connects TRBV7-7 to TRBJ1-4; TRBD1 matches at 8 bases. The CDR3 consists of 13 residues. From germline, CDR1 is SSHAT and CDR2 FNYEAQ (reference sequence). The CDR3 sequence is CASSLGPGQDVFF. CDR3 coding DNA: TGTGCTAGCAGCTTAGGACCGGGACAGGACGTGTTTTTT.

The chain is built from TRBV5-6 and TRBJ2-2, with 11 bases lining up with TRBD2. This CDR3 contains 14 residues. Germline-derived CDR1 and CDR2 are SGHDT and YYEEEE. J gave up 6 bases and V 5 bases, and 3 bases lay outside the gene matches. In nucleotides, the CDR3 is TGTGCCAGCAGTACTAGCGGGAGTGCCGGGGAGCTGTTTTTT. This sequence encodes CASSTSGSAGELFF.

This chain connects TRBV28 to TRBJ1-5; possibly TRBD1 for D (5 bases). The CDR3 sequence is 15 residues long. Deletions cut 6 bases from V and 4 bases from J, with 16 bases between. From germline, CDR1 is MDHEN and CDR2 SYDVKM. CDR3 nucleotides: TGTGCCAGCAGCCAGGGACTCCACCCTAATCAGCCCCAGCATTTT. Amino acid sequence: CASSQGLHPNQPQHF.

In this sample, this clone turned up a few times. V gene TRBV7-8 combines with J gene TRBJ1-4, with no clear D. CDR1 SGHVS and CDR2 FQNEAQ come from the germline V gene. V lost 6 bases to trimming and J lost 4 bases, with 15 bases between them. This CDR3 has 15 amino acids. CDR3 sequence: CASSRSTGVNEKLFF. Written as DNA, the CDR3 is TGTGCCAGCAGTCGATCTACGGGAGTTAATGAAAAACTGTTTTTT.

CDR3 region: CASSRRQGIADTQYF. The DNA for the CDR3 is TGTGCCAGCAGCCGTAGGCAGGGTATCGCAGATACGCAGTATTTT. V and J are TRBV7-2 and TRBJ2-3, with a tentative D call TRBD1 (5 bases). Trimming took 5 bases from V and 4 from J, leaving 16 bases between them. CDR3 length: 15 residues. The germline V gene encodes CDR1 SGHTA and CDR2 FQGNSA.

The chain is built from TRBV6-5 and TRBJ2-5; D may be TRBD2 (5 bases). CDR1 is MNHEY, CDR2 SVGAGI, per germline. V was pared by 6 bases and J by 2 bases, with 13 bases between. The CDR3 length is 14 residues. This CDR3 reads CASRGDALQETQYF. CDR3 DNA sequence: TGTGCCAGCAGGGGAGACGCTCTTCAAGAGACCCAGTACTTC.

This rearrangement joins TRBV4-1 to TRBJ2-5, with TRBD2 as a possible D gene (9 bases). V dropped 0 bases and J dropped 4 bases, with 18 bases sitting between them. The CDR3 loop spans 17 amino acids. CDR1 and CDR2 (germline): MGHRA, YSYEKL. Here the CDR3 reads CASSQDTAGGQGETQYF. CDR3 coding DNA: TGCGCCAGCAGCCAAGATACAGCGGGAGGACAGGGAGAGACCCAGTACTTC.

The chain couples TRBV28 to TRBJ1-5, with 9 bases that match TRBD1. Trimming cost V 5 bases and J 0 bases; bases outside gene matches: 5. The CDR3 length is 16 residues. Germline CDR1 reads MDHEN; CDR2 reads SYDVKM. The CDR3 loop is CASSNTGGYSNQPQHF. CDR3 in DNA: TGTGCCAGCAGTAATACAGGGGGCTATAGCAATCAGCCCCAGCATTTT.

In its sample, this clone was seen many times. V gene TRBV7-3 combines with J gene TRBJ2-1; D unclear. V lost 6 bases and J lost 0, with 6 bases in between. The CDR3 covers 13 residues. Germline CDR1 and CDR2: SGHTA and FQGTGA. Here the CDR3 reads CASSRNSYNEQFF. CDR3 coding DNA: TGTGCCAGCAGTAGAAACTCCTACAATGAGCAGTTCTTC.

V gene TRBV28 combines with J gene TRBJ1-4, with a weak D call TRBD1 (6 bases). The CDR3 is made up of 14 amino acids. Trimming took 2 bases from V and 8 from J, leaving 12 bases between them. Germline values: CDR1 MDHEN, CDR2 SYDVKM. CDR3: CASSLQGHREKLFF. The CDR3 DNA sequence: TGTGCCAGCAGTTTACAGGGGCATCGGGAAAAACTGTTTTTT.

To note about this clone: The sample holds other DNA sequences that translate to the same CDR3. V and J are TRBV12-3 or TRBV12-4 and TRBJ1-5; D gene unclear. Trimming stripped 2 bases from V and 4 bases from J, with 6 bases between. The CDR3 loop spans 13 amino acids. Here the CDR3 DNA reads TGTGCCAGCAGTTTATTGAGGAATCAGCCCCAGCATTTT. Protein sequence: CASSLLRNQPQHF.

The chain recombines TRBV27 with TRBJ1-5; 7 positions match TRBD1. The V and J ends lost 7 bases and 0 bases, in that order; junction bases with no gene match: 18. This CDR3 region has 19 residues. CDR1 MNHEY and CDR2 SMNVEV come from the germline V gene (reference sequence). The CDR3 region has the DNA TGTGCCAGCACCCCGTACTTCGAGACAGGGCTTTATAGCAATCAGCCCCAGCATTTT. Its protein product is CASTPYFETGLYSNQPQHF.

This clone came up once. The J gene is TRBJ1-5, the V gene TRBV2; D gene unclear. V shed 5 bases and J shed 0 bases, with 5 bases lying between them. Germline values: CDR1 SNHLY, CDR2 FYNNEI. The CDR3 consists of 13 residues. In DNA, the CDR3 is TGTGCCAGCAGTCAGTATAGCAATCAGCCCCAGCATTTT. Protein product: CASSQYSNQPQHF.

Only one count was recorded for this clone. This chain joins TRBV27 and TRBJ2-2; TRBD2 might be the D (5 bases). CDR1 is MNHEY, CDR2 SMNVEV, per germline (reference sequence). V was pared by 3 bases and J by 2 bases, with 7 bases between. The CDR3 loop spans 14 amino acids. The CDR3 loop reads CASSFGLNTGELFF. CDR3 in DNA: TGTGCCAGCAGTTTCGGACTCAACACCGGGGAGCTGTTTTTT.

J is TRBJ1-1 and V is TRBV30; TRBD1 matches 7 bases. V shed 6 bases, J shed 1 base, and the junction held 8 bases outside the gene matches. The CDR3 consists of 14 residues. Germline loops: CDR1 GTSNPN, CDR2 SVGIG (reference sequence). The CDR3 DNA follows: TGTGCCTGTCGGATCAGGGGGACGAACACTGAAGCTTTCTTT. It translates to CACRIRGTNTEAFF.

CDR3 in amino acids: CASSLSVLNTEAFF. DNA of the CDR3: TGCGCCAGCAGCCTAAGTGTTCTGAACACTGAAGCTTTCTTT. This chain uses TRBV5-1 with TRBJ1-1; no clear D gene. This CDR3 is 14 amino acids long. In germline, CDR1 is SGHRS, CDR2 YFSETQ. V was pared by 4 bases and J by 0 bases, with 10 bases between. Looking up the rest from reference TRBV5-1 and TRBJ1-1 gives the full variable domain: KAGVTQTPRYLIKTRGQQVTLSCSPISGHRSVSWYQQTPGQGLQFLFEYFSETQRNKGNFPGRFSGRQFSNSRSEMNVSTLELGDSALYLCASSLSVLNTEAFFGQGTRLTVV.

The chain combines TRBV29-1 with TRBJ2-7; 8 positions agree with TRBD1. Germline V gene lookup returns CDR1 SQVTM and CDR2 ANQGSEA. Losses at the gene ends were 3 bases for V and 4 bases for J; bases not matched to a gene: 8. This CDR3 is built from 14 residues. The CDR3 reads CSVEPSDRDYEQYF. For the CDR3, the DNA is TGCAGCGTTGAGCCCTCGGACAGGGATTACGAGCAGTACTTC.

This chain joins TRBV30 and TRBJ2-7; D may match TRBD1 or TRBD2 (6 bases each). The V gene lost 5 bases and the J gene lost 2 bases, with 10 bases spanning the gap. Germline assignment: CDR1 GTSNPN and CDR2 SVGIG (reference sequence). This CDR3 is built from 12 residues. CDR3 in DNA: TGTGCCTGGGGGGGGACACCCTACGAGCAGTACTTC. It encodes CAWGGTPYEQYF. Based on the CDR3 plus reference TRBV30 and TRBJ2-7, the full variable domain is SQTIHQWPATLVQPVGSPLSLECTVEGTSNPNLYWYRQAAGRGLQLLFYSVGIGQISSEVPQNLSASRPQDRQFILSSKKLLLSDSGFYLCAWGGTPYEQYFGPGTRLTVT.

V is TRBV5-1 and J is TRBJ1-1; weak D call: TRBD1 (6 bases). From germline, CDR1 is SGHRS and CDR2 YFSETQ. The CDR3 sequence is 14 residues long. V gave up 3 bases and J gave up 5 bases, with 14 bases separating them. DNA of the CDR3: TGCGCCAGCAGCTCCCAGGGCAGGGGTACTGAAGCTTTCTTT. This encodes CASSSQGRGTEAFF. The full variable domain, its missing parts supplied by reference TRBV5-1 and TRBJ1-1, is KAGVTQTPRYLIKTRGQQVTLSCSPISGHRSVSWYQQTPGQGLQFLFEYFSETQRNKGNFPGRFSGRQFSNSRSEMNVSTLELGDSALYLCASSSQGRGTEAFFGQGTRLTVV.

CDR3 DNA: TGTGCCACCAGCGAACACGAGACAGGCGCGGGCTCACCCCTCCACTTT. Translation: CATSEHETGAGSPLHF. This rearrangement joins TRBV15 to TRBJ1-6; the D gene is possibly TRBD1 (6 bases). CDR1 and CDR2 from the germline V gene are LNHNV and YYDKDF (reference sequence). The CDR3 sequence is 16 residues long. Trimming left V 5 bases short and J 10 bases short, with 21 bases between.